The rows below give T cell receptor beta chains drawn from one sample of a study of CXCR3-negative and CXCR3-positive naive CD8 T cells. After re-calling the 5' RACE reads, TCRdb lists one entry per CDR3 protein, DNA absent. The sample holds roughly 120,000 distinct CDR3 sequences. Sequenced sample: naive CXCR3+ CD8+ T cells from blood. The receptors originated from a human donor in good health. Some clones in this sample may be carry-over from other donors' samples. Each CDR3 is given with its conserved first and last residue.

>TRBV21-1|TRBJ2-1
CASSRRNGVSSYNEQFF
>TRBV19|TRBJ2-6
CASWASGANVLTF
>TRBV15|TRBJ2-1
CATSSRTGTPGPFF
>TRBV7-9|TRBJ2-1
CASRSGGLYNEQFF
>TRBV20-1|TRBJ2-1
CSARGREALYNEQFF
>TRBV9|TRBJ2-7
CASSQTRSGDYEQYF
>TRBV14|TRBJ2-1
CASSQDRTRGMEQFF
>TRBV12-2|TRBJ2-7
CASRLAHGEQYF
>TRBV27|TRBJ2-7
CASSPRTGEPYEQYF
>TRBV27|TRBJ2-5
CASSLAQYNEQFF
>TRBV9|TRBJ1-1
CASNPDGQGYTEAFF
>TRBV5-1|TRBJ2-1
CASSFDSVSYNEQFF
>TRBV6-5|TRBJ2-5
CASRPIWGQETQYF
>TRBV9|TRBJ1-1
CASSAGGRTEAFF
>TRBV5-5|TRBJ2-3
CASSLVRITDTQYF
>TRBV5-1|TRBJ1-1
CASSTLQGTEAFF
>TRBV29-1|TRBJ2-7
CSVEASSYEQYF
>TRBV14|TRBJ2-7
CASSQDYGYEQYF
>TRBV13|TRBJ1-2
CASSHTLLQGGSYGYTF
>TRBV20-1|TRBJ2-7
CSAMLGGRYEQYF
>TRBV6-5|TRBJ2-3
CASSQVAGVRDTDTQYF
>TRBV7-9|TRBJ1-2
CASSPEGPGDGYTF
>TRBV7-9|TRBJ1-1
CASSLVRDTEAFF
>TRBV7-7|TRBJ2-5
CASSSTLGETQYF
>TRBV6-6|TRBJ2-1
CASSYSMIRDRGNYNEQFF
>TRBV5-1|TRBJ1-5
CASSLFGATNQPQHF
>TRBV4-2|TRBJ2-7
CASSLPGQASYEQYF